One sample yielded the 4 T cell receptor beta chains listed below, sequenced in a study of monozygotic twins with inflammatory bowel disease. For each CDR3 protein, TCRdb gives one entry from its re-call of the 5' RACE reads, without DNA. Recorded here are nearly 450,000 distinct CDR3 sequences; the top ten clones represent more than 2%. Material: blood. The receptors derive from a human donor with ulcerative colitis or Crohn's disease, or a healthy co-twin of an affected twin (not recorded which).

The chain carries TRBV24-1 and TRBJ2-2. This CDR3 is built from 13 residues. Germline CDR1 and CDR2: KGHDR and SFDVKD. The CDR3 sequence: CATRDENTGELFF.

The V and J genes are TRBV7-2 and TRBJ2-7; with no DNA, the TCRdb D assignment of TRBD2 cannot be verified. Germline CDR1 SGHTA, CDR2 FQGNSA. CDR3 length equals 15 residues. The CDR3 sequence: CASSRAGTSYYEQYF.

This chain links TRBV10-3 with TRBJ2-2; no DNA is available, so the TRBD2 call from TCRdb remains unchecked. Per germline, CDR1 ENHRY and CDR2 SYGVKD. The CDR3 spans 16 residues. The CDR3 spells CAIKASGGKSAGELFF.

This chain's CDR3 is CSAATSGSTDTQYF. The gene calls are TRBV29-1 and TRBJ2-3; TCRdb reports TRBD2, a call that lacks DNA to check it against. Per the germline V gene, CDR1 is SQVTM and CDR2 is ANQGSEA. The CDR3 spans 14 residues.